This T cell receptor (beta chain) came from a study of T-cell reconstitution after alpha-beta-depleted transplantation in children. Preparation of the TCRbeta library used unique molecular identifiers. TCRdb re-analysed the PCR reads in MiXCR, keeping a single row per CDR3 protein. Found here are fewer than 1 million distinct CDR3 sequences, approximately 15% of them singletons; the top ten hold roughly 5%. Study-wide results and limits: After transplant, at about two months, alpha-beta T cells were reportedly derived from several hundred expanded graft clones. T-cell counts and diversity at one year post-transplant came mainly from newly produced T cells. The origin of high day-60 TCRbeta diversity in some patients lay in surviving recipient T cells and thymic progenitors.

Only a few counts were recorded for this clonotype. The antigen is undetermined. Germline V lookup: CDR1 KGHSH, CDR2 LQKENI. There are 16 residues in the CDR3. V trimming: 5 bases; J trimming: 2 bases; junction bases outside the gene matches: 9. The sample in question was PBMCs, mostly from graft donor cells, obtained 360 days after TCRalphabeta/CD19-depleted stem cell transplant. The TCR was taken from a male patient between 10 and 17 years old who had a stem cell transplant for acute lymphoblastic leukemia, so the T cells may come from the graft donor. The chain has TRBV18 and TRBJ1-5; 7 bases are shared with TRBD1. CDR3 region: CASSSSTGVGNQPQHF. In DNA form, the CDR3 reads TGTGCCAGCTCATCGTCTACAGGGGTGGGCAATCAGCCCCAGCATTTT. The full variable domain, in which reference TRBV18 and TRBJ1-5 provide the parts outside the CDR3, is NAGVMQNPRHLVRRRGQEARLRCSPMKGHSHVYWYRQLPEEGLKFMVYLQKENIIDESGMPKERFSAEFPKEGPSILRIQQVVRGDSAAYFCASSSSTGVGNQPQHFGDGTRLSIL.